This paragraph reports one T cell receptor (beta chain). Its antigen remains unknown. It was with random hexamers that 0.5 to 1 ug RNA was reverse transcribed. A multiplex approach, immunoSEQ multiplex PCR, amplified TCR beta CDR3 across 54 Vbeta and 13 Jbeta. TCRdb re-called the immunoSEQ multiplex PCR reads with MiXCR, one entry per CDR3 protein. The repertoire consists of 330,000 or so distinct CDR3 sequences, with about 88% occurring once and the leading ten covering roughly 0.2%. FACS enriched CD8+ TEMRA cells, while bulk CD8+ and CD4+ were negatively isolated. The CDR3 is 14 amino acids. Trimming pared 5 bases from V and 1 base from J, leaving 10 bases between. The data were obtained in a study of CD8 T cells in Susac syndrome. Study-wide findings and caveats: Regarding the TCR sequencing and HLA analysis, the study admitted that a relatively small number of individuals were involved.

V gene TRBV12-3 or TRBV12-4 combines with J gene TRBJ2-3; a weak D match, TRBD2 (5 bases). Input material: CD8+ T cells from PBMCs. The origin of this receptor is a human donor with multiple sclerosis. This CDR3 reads CASSTVGGTDTQYF. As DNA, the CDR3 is TGTGCCAGCAGTACCGTGGGAGGCACAGATACGCAGTATTTT.